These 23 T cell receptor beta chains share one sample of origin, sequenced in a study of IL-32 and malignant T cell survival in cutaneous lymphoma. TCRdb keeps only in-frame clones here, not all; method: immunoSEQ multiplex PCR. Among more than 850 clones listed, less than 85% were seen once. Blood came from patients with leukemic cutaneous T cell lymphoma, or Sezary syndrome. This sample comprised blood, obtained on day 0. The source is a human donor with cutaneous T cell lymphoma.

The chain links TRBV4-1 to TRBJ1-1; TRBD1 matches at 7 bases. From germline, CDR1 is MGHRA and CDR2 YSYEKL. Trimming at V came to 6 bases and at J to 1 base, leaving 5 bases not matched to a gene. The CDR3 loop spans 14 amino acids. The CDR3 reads CASRPGGTNTEAFF. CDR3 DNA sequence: TGCGCCAGCAGGCCAGGGGGGACGAACACTGAAGCTTTCTTT.

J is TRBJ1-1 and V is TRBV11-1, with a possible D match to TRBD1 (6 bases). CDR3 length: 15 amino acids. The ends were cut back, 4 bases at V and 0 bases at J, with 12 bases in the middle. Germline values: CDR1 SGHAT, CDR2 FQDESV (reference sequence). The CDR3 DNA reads TGTGCCAGCAGCTCCCGGACAGCTCTGAACACTGAAGCTTTCTTT. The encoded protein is CASSSRTALNTEAFF.

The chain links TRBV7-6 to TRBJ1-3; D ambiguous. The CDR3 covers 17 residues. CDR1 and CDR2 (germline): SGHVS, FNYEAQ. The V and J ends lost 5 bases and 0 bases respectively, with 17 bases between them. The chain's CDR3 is CASSLPGGTDSGNTIYF. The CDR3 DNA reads TGTGCCAGCAGCCTACCCGGAGGCACGGACTCTGGAAACACCATATATTTT.

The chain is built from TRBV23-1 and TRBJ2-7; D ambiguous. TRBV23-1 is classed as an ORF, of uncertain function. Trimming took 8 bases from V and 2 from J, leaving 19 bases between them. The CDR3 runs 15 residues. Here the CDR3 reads CASDRPRIDPYEQYF. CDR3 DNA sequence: TGCGCCAGCGATCGGCCCCGGATAGACCCCTACGAGCAGTACTTC.

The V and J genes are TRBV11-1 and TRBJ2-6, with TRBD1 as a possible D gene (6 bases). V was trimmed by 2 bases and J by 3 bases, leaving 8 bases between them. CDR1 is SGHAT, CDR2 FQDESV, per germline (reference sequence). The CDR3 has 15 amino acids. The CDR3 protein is CASSLRQVGANVLTF. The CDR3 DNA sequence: TGTGCCAGCAGCTTAAGACAGGTTGGGGCCAACGTCCTGACTTTC.

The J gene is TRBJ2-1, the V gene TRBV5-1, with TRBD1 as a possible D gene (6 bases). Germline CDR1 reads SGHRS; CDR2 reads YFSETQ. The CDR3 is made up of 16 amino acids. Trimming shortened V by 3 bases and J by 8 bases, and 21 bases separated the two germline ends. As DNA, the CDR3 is TGCGCCAGCAGCTGGGGGCTGGCGGCAGGGGTGGATGAGCAGTTCTTC. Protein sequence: CASSWGLAAGVDEQFF.

The CDR3 is CASSQGGGGGYTF. DNA of the CDR3: TGCGCCAGCAGCCAAGGGGGCGGGGGTGGCTACACCTTC. The rearrangement links TRBV4-3 to TRBJ1-2; a weak D match, TRBD1 (5 bases). V gave up 1 base and J gave up 7 bases, with 10 bases separating them. The CDR3 is 13 residues long. The germline gives CDR1 LGHNA, CDR2 YSLEER.

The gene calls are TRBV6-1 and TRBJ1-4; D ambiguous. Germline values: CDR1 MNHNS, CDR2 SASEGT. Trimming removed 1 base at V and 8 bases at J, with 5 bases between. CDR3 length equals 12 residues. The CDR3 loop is CASSEGSEKLFF. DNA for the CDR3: TGTGCCAGCAGTGAAGGGTCAGAAAAACTGTTTTTT.

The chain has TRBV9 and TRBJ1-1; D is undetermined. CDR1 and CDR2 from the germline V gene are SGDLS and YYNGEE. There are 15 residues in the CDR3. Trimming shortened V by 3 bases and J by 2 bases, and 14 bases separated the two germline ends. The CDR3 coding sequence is TGTGCCAGCAGCGCCTACAGCGCCCCCAACACTGAAGCTTTCTTT. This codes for CASSAYSAPNTEAFF. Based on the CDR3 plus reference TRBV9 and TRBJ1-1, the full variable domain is DSGVTQTPKHLITATGQRVTLRCSPRSGDLSVYWYQQSLDQGLQFLIQYYNGEERAKGNILERFSAQQFPDLHSELNLSSLELGDSALYFCASSAYSAPNTEAFFGQGTRLTVV.

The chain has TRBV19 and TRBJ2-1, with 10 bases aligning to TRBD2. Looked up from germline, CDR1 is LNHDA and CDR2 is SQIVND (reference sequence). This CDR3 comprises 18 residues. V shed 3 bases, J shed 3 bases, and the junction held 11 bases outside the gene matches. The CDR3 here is CASSMELAGPGNYNEQFF. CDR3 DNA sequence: TGTGCCAGTAGTATGGAACTAGCGGGGCCTGGAAACTACAATGAGCAGTTCTTC.

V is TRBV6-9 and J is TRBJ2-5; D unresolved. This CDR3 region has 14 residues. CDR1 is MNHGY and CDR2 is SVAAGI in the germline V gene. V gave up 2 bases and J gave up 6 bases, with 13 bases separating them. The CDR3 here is CASSYIPSLKTQYF. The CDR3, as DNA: TGTGCCAGCAGTTATATCCCATCACTAAAGACCCAGTACTTC.

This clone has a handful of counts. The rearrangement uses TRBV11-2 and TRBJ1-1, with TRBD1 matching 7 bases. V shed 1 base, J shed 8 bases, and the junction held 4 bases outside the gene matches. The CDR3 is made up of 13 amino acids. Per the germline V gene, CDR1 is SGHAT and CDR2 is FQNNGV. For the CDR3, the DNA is TGTGCCAGCAGCTTAGGACAAGGGGGCGAAGCTTTCTTT. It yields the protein CASSLGQGGEAFF.

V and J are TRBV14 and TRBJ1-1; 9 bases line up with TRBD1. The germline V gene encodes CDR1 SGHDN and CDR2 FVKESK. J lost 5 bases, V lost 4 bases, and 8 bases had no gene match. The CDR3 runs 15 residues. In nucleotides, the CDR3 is TGTGCCAGCAGCCCCCGGGGACAGGGTAGAACTGAAGCTTTCTTT. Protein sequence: CASSPRGQGRTEAFF.

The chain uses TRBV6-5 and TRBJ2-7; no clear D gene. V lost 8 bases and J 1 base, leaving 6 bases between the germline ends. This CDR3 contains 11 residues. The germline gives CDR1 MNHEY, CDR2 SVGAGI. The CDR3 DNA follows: TGTGCCAGCCATTCGTCCTACGAGCAGTACTTC. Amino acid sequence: CASHSSYEQYF.

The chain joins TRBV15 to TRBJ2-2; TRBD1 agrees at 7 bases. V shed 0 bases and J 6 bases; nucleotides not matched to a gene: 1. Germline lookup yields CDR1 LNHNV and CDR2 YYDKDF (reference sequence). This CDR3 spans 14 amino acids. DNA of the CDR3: TGTGCCACCAGCAGAGATCAGGGGGCCGGGGAGCTGTTTTTT. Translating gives CATSRDQGAGELFF.

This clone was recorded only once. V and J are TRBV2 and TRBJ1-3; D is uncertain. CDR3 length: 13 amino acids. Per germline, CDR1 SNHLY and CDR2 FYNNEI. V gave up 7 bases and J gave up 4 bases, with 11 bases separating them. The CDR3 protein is CASIRGRGNTIYF. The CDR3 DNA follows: TGTGCCAGCATACGAGGAAGAGGAAACACCATATATTTT.

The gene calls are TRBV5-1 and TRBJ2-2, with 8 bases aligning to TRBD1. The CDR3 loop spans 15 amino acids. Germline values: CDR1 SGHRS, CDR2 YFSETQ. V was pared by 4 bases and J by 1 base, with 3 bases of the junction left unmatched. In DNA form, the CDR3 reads TGCGCCAGCAGCCTGACAGGGGAGAACACCGGGGAGCTGTTTTTT. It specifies CASSLTGENTGELFF.

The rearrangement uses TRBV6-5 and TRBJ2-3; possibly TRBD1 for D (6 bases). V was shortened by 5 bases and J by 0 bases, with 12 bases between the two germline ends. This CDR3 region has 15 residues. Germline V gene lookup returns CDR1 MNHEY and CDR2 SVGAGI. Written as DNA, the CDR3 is TGTGCCAGCAGTCCCAGGGGTTTCAGCACAGATACGCAGTATTTT. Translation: CASSPRGFSTDTQYF.

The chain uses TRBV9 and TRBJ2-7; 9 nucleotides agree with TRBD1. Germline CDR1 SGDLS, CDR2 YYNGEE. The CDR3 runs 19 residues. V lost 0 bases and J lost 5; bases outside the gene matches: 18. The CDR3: CASSVGGGTGRPRIHEQYF. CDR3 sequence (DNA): TGTGCCAGCAGCGTAGGAGGGGGGACAGGGAGGCCAAGGATCCACGAGCAGTACTTC.

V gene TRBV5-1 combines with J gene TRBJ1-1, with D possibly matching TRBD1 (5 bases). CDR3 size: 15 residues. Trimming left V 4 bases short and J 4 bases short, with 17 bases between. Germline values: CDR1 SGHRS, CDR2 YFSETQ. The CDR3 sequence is CASSPYKSGGTEAFF. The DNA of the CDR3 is TGCGCCAGCAGCCCGTATAAGTCGGGGGGCACTGAAGCTTTCTTT.

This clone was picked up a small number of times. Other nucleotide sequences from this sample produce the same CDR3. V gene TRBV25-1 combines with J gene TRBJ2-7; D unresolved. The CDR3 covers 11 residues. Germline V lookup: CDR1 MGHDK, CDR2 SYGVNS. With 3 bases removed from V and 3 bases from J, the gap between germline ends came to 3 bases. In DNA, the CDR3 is TGTGCCAGCAGTGACAGCTACGAGCAGTACTTC. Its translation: CASSDSYEQYF.

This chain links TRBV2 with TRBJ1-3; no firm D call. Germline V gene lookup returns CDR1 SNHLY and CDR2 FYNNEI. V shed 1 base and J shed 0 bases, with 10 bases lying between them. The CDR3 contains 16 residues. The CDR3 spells CASSEVWRTSGNTIYF. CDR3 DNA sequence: TGTGCCAGCAGTGAAGTGTGGAGAACCTCTGGAAACACCATATATTTT. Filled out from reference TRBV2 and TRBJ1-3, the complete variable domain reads EPEVTQTPSHQVTQMGQEVILRCVPISNHLYFYWYRQILGQKVEFLVSFYNNEISEKSEIFDDQFSVERPDGSNFTLKIRSTKLEDSAMYFCASSEVWRTSGNTIYFGEGSWLTVV.

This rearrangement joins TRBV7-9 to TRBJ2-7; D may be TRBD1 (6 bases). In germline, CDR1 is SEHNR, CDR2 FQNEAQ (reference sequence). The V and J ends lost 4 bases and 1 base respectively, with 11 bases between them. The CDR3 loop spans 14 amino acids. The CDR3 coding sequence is TGTGCCAGCAGCTCTACCACAGGGTCCTACGAGCAGTACTTC. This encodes CASSSTTGSYEQYF.